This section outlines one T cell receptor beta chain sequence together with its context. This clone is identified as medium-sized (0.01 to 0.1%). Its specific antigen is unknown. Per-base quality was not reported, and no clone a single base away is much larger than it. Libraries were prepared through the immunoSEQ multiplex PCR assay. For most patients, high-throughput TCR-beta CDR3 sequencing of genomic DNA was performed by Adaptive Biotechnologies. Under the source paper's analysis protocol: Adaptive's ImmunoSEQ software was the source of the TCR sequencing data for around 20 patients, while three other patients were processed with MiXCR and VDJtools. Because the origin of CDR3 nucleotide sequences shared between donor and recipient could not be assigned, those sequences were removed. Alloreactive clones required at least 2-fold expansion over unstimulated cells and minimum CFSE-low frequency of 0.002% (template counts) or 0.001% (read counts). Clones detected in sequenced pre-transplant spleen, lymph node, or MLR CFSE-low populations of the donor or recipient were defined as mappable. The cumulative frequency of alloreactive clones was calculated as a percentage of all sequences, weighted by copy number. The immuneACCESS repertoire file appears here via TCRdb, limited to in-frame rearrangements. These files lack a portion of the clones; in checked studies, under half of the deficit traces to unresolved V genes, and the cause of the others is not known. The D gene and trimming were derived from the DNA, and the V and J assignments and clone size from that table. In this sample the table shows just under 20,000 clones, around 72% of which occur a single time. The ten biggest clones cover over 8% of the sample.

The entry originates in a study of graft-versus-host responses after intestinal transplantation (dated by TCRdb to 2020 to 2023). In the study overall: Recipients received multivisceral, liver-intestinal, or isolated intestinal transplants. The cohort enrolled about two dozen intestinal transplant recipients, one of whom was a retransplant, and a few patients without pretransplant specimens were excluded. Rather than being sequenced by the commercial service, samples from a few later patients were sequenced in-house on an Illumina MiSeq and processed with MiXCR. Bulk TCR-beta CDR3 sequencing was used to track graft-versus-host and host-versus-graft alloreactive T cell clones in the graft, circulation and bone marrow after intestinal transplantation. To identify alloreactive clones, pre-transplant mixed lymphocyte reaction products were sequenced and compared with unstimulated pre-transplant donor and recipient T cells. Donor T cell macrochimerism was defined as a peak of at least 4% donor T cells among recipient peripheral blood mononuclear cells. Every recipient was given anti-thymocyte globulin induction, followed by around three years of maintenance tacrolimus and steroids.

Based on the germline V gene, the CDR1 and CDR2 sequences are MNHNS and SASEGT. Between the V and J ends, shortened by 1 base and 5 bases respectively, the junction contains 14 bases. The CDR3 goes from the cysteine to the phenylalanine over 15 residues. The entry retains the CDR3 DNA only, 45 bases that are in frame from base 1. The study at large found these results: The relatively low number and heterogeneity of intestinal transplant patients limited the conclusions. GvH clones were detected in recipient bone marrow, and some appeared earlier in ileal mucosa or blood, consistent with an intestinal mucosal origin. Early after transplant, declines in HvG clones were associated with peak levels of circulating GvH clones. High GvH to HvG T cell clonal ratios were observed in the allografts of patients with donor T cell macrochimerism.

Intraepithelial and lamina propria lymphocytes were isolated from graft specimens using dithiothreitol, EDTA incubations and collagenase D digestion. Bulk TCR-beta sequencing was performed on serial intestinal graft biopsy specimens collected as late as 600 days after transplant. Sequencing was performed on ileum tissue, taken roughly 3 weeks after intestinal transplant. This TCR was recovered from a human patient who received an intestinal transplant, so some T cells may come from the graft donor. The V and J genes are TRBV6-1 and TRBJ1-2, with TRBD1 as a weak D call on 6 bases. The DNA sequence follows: TGTGCCAGCAGTGAAGTCAGGGGCGGTGGATATGGCTACACCTTC. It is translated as CASSEVRGGGYGYTF.